The source of this T cell receptor beta chain is a study of Graves' ophthalmopathy and Graves' hyperthyroidism. Study-level points and caveats: Appearing in blood as well were most expanded thyroid clonotypes above 0.001 frequency.

The authors amplified TCR beta CDR3 regions from RNA transcripts. Second-round multiplex PCR followed a first-round RT-PCR using HTBI primers. One entry per CDR3 protein results from TCRdb running MiXCR on the multiplex PCR reads. The sample contains under 350,000 distinct CDR3 sequences, 15% to 20% of which appear only once. Moderate-to-severe activity, CAS at least 3, NOSPECS at least 4 and duration under 3 months characterized donors with ophthalmopathy. Sampling about 10 ml of fresh peripheral blood provided the PBMCs. Germline V lookup: CDR1 MNHEY, CDR2 SMNVEV (reference sequence). The CDR3 runs to 14 residues. The V gene end was trimmed by 6 bases and the J gene end by 2 bases; junction bases not matched to a gene: 6. The table lists this clonotype with many counts. What it binds is not known.

The rearrangement links TRBV27 to TRBJ2-7; 8 bases are shared with TRBD2. The TCR sequence derives from an adult man with Graves' ophthalmopathy. The sequenced material came from peripheral blood. In DNA, the CDR3 is TGTGCCAGCAGGACAGCGGGAGACACCTACGAGCAGTACTTC. The encoded protein is CASRTAGDTYEQYF.